This T cell receptor (beta chain) was obtained from a study of T cells after yellow fever vaccination. The CDR3 contains 13 residues. V was trimmed by 7 bases and J by 5 bases, leaving 12 bases between them. Germline V gene lookup returns CDR1 MDHEN and CDR2 SYDVKM. As regards this clonotype: What it binds is not known.

Universal primer sites and UMIs were introduced during 5'RACE template-switching synthesis of TCR cDNA. A single record per CDR3 protein comes from TCRdb applying MiXCR to the 5' RACE reads. The table includes some 350,000 distinct CDR3 sequences, roughly 6.2% detected once. Findings and limits, study-wide: The presence of abundant clonotypes contaminating from the bulk population was possible in FACS-sorted repertoires. A weaker secondary response peaked on day 5, the primary on day 15. Post-booster repertoires again held most primary-vaccination clones (just under 97% CD4, roughly 88% CD8).

The material sequenced was PBMCs, taken 5 days after the yellow fever booster vaccination. J is TRBJ2-1 and V is TRBV28, with D maybe TRBD1 (6 bases). This TCR derives from a young man who received the YFV17D yellow fever vaccine. The CDR3 spells CASKRQDDNEQFF. CDR3 DNA: TGTGCCAGCAAGAGACAGGACGACAATGAGCAGTTCTTC.